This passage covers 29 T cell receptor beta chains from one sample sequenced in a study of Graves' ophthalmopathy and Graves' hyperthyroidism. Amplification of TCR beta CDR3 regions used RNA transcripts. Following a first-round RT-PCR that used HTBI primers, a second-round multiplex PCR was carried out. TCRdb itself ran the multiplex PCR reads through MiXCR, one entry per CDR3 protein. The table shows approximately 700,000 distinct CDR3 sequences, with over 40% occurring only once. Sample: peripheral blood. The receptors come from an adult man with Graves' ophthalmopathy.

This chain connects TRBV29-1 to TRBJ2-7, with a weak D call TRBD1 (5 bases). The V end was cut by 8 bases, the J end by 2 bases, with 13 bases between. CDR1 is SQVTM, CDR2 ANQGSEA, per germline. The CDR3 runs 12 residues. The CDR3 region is CSSLGQTYEQYF. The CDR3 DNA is TGCAGCTCCCTGGGGCAGACCTACGAGCAGTACTTC.

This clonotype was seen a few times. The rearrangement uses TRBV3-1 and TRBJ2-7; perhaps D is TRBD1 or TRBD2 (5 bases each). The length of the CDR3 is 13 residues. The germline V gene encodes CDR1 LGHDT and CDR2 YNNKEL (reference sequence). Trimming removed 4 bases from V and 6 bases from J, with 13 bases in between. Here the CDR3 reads CASSRGRATEQYF. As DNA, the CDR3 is TGTGCCAGCAGCCGGGGGAGAGCGACCGAGCAGTACTTC.

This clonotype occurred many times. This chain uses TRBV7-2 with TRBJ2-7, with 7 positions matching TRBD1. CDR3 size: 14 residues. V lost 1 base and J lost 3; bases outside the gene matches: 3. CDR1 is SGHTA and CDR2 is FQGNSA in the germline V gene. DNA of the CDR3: TGTGCCAGCAGCTTAGGGGGGACAGACTACGAGCAGTACTTC. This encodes CASSLGGTDYEQYF.

CDR3 bases: TGTGCCAGCAGTCTCCAGGGGGGGGGAGCTTTCTTT. Translated, it gives CASSLQGGGAFF. This chain uses TRBV12-3 or TRBV12-4 with TRBJ1-1; TRBD1 matches 7 bases. The junction had 7 bases not matched to a gene; V was cut back by 5 bases and J by 10 bases. CDR3 size: 12 residues.

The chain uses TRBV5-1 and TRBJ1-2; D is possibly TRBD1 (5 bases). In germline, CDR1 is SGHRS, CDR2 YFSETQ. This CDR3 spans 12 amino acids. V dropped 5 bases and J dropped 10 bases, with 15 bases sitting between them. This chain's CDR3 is CASSIDSEVYTF. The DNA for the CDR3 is TGCGCCAGCAGTATCGACAGCGAGGTCTACACCTTC.

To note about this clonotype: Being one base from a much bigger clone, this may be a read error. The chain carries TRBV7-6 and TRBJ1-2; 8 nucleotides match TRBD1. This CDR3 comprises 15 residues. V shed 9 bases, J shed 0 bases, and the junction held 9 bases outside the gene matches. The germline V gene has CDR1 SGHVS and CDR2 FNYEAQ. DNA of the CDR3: TGTGCCAGTAGAACCACAGGGGGATCTAACTATGGCTACACCTTC. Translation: CASRTTGGSNYGYTF. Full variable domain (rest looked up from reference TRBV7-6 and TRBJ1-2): GAGVSQSPRYKVTKRGQDVALRCDPISGHVSLYWYRQALGQGPEFLTYFNYEAQQDKSGLPNDRFSAERPEGSISTLTIQRTEQRDSAMYRCASRTTGGSNYGYTFGSGTRLTVV.

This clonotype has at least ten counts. CDR3 DNA sequence: TGTGCCAGCAGGCGGACAGGAGAGACCCAGTACTTC. Translation gives CASRRTGETQYF. This chain uses TRBV6-6 with TRBJ2-5; 7 nucleotides match TRBD1. Trimming took 6 bases from V and 4 from J; bases not matched to a gene: 2. Germline CDR1 is MNHNY and CDR2 is SVGAGI (reference sequence). The CDR3 runs to 12 residues.

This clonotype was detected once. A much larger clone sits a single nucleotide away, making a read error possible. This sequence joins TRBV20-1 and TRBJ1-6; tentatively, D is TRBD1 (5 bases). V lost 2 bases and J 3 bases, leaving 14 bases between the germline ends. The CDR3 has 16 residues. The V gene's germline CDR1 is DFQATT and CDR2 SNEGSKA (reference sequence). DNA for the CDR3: TGCAGTGCTAGACAGGGAGTTTCGGTCTATAATTCACCCCTCCACTTT. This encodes CSARQGVSVYNSPLHF.

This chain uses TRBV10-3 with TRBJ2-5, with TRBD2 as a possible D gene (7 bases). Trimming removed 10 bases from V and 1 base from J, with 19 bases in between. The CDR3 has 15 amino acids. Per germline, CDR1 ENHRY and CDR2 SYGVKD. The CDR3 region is CASMRGTSIQETQYF. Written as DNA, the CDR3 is TGTGCCAGCATGCGGGGGACATCCATCCAAGAGACCCAGTACTTC.

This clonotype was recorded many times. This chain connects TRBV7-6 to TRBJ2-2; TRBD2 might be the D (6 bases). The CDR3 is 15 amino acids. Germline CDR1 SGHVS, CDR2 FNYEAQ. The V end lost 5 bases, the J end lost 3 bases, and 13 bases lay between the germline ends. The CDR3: CASSAGLLDTGELFF. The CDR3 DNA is TGTGCCAGCAGCGCGGGACTTTTAGACACCGGGGAGCTGTTTTTT.

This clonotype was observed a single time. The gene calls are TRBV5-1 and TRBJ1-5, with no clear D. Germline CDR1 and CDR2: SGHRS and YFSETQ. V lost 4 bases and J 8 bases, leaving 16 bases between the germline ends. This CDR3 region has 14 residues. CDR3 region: CASSPGPRDEPQHF. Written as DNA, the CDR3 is TGCGCCAGCAGCCCTGGACCCCGTGATGAGCCCCAGCATTTT.

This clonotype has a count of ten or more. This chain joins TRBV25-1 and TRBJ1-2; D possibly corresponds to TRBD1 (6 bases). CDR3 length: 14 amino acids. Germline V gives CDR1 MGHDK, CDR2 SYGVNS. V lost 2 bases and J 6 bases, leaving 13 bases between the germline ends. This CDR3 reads CASSERGAHNGYTF. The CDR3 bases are TGTGCCAGCAGTGAACGGGGGGCGCACAATGGCTACACCTTC.

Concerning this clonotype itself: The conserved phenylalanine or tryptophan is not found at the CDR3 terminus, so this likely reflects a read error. Written as DNA, the CDR3 is TGTGCCAGCAGTCGAGACAGGGGAAATCAGCCCCAGCATTAT. It translates to CASSRDRGNQPQHY. This chain connects TRBV2 to TRBJ1-5; 8 nucleotides align to TRBD1. Germline V gene data show CDR1 as SNHLY and CDR2 as FYNNEI. This CDR3 has 14 amino acids. V was pared by 5 bases and J by 4 bases, with 4 bases of the junction left unmatched.

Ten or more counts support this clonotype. The CDR3 loop is CASSHGLAAGYEQYF. Written as DNA, the CDR3 is TGTGCCAGTAGTCACGGACTAGCTGCCGGCTACGAGCAGTACTTC. This chain connects TRBV19 to TRBJ2-7; 8 bases agree with TRBD2. J was trimmed by 3 bases and V by 5 bases; bases with no gene match: 9. The CDR3 has 15 residues. Germline V CDR1 and CDR2: LNHDA, SQIVND (reference sequence).

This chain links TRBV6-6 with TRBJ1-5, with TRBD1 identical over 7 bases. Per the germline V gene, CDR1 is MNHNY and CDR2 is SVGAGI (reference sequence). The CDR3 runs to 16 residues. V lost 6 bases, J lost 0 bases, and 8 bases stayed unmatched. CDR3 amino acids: CASSPDREPSNQPQHF. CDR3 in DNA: TGTGCCAGCAGCCCTGACAGGGAACCTAGCAATCAGCCCCAGCATTTT.

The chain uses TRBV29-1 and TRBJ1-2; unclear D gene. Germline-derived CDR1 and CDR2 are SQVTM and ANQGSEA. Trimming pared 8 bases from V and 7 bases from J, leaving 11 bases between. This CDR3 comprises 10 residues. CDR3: CSLSRTGYTF. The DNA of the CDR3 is TGCAGCTTGAGCCGGACTGGCTACACCTTC.

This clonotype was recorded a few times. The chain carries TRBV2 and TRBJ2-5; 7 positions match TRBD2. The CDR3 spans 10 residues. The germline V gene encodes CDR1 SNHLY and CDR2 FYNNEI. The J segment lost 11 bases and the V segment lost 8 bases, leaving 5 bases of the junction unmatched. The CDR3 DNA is TGTGCCAGCGGCGGCGGGGGTCAGTACTTC. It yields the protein CASGGGGQYF. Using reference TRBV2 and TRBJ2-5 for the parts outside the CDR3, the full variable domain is EPEVTQTPSHQVTQMGQEVILRCVPISNHLYFYWYRQILGQKVEFLVSFYNNEISEKSEIFDDQFSVERPDGSNFTLKIRSTKLEDSAMYFCASGGGGQYFGPGTRLLVL.

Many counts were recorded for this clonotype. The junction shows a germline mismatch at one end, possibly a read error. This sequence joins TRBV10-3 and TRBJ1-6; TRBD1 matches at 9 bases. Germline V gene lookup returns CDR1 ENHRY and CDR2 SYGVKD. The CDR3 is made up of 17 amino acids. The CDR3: CASSVLPARDRASPLHF. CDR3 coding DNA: TGTGCCAGCAGTGTCCTGCCCGCCCGGGACAGGGCCTCACCCCTCCACTTT.

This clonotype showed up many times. This CDR3 is CASSLGGASYEQYF. The CDR3, as DNA: TGCGCCAGCAGCTTAGGGGGCGCGTCCTACGAGCAGTACTTC. The chain links TRBV5-1 to TRBJ2-7, with 7 nucleotides matching TRBD1. Germline lookup yields CDR1 SGHRS and CDR2 YFSETQ. This CDR3 has 14 amino acids. Trimming cost V 2 bases and J 1 base; bases outside gene matches: 3. Drawing the rest from reference TRBV5-1 and TRBJ2-7, the complete variable domain is KAGVTQTPRYLIKTRGQQVTLSCSPISGHRSVSWYQQTPGQGLQFLFEYFSETQRNKGNFPGRFSGRQFSNSRSEMNVSTLELGDSALYLCASSLGGASYEQYFGPGTRLTVT.

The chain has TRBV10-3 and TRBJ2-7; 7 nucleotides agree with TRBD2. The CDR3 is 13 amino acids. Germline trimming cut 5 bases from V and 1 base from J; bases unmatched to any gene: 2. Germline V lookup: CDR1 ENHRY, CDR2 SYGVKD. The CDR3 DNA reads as TGTGCCATCAGTCAGCGGGGATCCTACGAGCAGTACTTC. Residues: CAISQRGSYEQYF.

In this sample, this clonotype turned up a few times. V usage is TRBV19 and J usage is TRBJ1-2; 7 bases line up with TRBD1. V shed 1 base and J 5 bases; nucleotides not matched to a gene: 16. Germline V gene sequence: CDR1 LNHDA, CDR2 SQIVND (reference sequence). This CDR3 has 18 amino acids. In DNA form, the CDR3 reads TGTGCCAGTAGTATAGCCCAAGGACAGGAGCGTACCGAATATGGCTACACCTTC. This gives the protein CASSIAQGQERTEYGYTF. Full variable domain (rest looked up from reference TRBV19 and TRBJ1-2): DGGITQSPKYLFRKEGQNVTLSCEQNLNHDAMYWYRQDPGQGLRLIYYSQIVNDFQKGDIAEGYSVSREKKESFPLTVTSAQKNPTAFYLCASSIAQGQERTEYGYTFGSGTRLTVV.

The CDR3, as DNA: TGTGCCAGCAGCCCCAGCCTGGGGGGTAGAGATACGCAGTATTTT. Translated, it gives CASSPSLGGRDTQYF. The gene calls are TRBV7-3 and TRBJ2-3; weak D call: TRBD2 (6 bases). Per germline, CDR1 SGHTA and CDR2 FQGTGA. This CDR3 has 15 residues. Between the trimmed V and J ends, which lost 5 bases and 5 bases, there was a span of 17 bases.

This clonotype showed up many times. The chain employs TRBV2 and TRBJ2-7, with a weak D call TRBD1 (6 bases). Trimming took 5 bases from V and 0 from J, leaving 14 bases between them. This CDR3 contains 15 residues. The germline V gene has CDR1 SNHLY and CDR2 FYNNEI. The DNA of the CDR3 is TGTGCCAGCAGTAACCTCAAGGGGGACTCCTACGAGCAGTACTTC. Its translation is CASSNLKGDSYEQYF.

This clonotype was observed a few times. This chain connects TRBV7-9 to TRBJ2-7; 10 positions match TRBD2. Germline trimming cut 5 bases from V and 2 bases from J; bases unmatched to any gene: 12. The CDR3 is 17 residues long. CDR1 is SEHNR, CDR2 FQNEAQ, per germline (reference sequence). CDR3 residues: CASSRGAASGGTYEQYF. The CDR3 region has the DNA TGTGCCAGCAGCCGCGGAGCCGCTAGCGGGGGTACCTACGAGCAGTACTTC.

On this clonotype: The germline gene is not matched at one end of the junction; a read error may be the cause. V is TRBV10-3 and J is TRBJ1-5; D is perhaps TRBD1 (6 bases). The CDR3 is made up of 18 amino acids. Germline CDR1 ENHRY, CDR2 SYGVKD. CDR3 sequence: CASSYPSDRGGDNRPQHF. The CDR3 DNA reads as TGTGCCAGCAGTTACCCAAGCGATCGAGGGGGGGACAATCGGCCCCAGCATTTT.

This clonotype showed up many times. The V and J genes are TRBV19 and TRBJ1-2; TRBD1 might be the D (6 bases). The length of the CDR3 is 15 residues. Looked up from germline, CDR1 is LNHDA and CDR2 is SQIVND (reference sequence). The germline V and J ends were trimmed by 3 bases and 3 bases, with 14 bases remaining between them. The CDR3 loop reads CASSMLGGDYYGYTF. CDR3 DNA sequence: TGTGCCAGTAGTATGTTGGGGGGCGATTACTATGGCTACACCTTC.

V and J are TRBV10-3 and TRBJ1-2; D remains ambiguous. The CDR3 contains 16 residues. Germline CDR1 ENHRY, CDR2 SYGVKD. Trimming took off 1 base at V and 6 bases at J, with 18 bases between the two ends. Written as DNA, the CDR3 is TGTGCCATCAGTGAGTTGCCAAGCGCGGAAAGCAATGGCTACACCTTC. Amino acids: CAISELPSAESNGYTF.

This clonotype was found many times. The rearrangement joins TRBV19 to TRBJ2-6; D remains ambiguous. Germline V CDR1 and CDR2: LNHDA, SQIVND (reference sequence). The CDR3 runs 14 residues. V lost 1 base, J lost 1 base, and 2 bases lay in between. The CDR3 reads CASSIVSGANVLTF. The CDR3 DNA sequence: TGTGCCAGTAGTATAGTTTCTGGGGCCAACGTCCTGACTTTC.

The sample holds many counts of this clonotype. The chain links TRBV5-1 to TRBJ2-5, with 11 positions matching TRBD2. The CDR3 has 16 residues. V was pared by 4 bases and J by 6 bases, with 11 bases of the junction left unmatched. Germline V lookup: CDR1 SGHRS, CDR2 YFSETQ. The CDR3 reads CASSLAPSGGTQTQYF. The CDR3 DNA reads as TGCGCCAGCAGCCTTGCCCCTAGCGGGGGGACGCAGACCCAGTACTTC.